This TCR beta chain was observed in a study of cytomegalovirus exposure and HLA in healthy donors (dated by TCRdb to the late 2010s). A note on the overall study: According to an earlier analysis of several hundred of the donors, about 179 million T cells yielded 120 million or so unique TCR beta sequences and about 300 Gb of sequence data. An early release that covered more than 550 HLA-typed donors contained approximately 320 gigabases of sequencing data and around 85 million unique TCR sequences. The genetic ancestry cluster associated with self-reported Caucasian donors included about 84% of the approximately 410 genotyped donors. The aim of the study was to test whether cataloging public T cell receptors could identify signatures of past pathogen exposure. The T cell repertoires of around 730 subjects were profiled by immunosequencing and related to cytomegalovirus serostatus. A separate validation cohort of roughly 130 different subjects was used in addition to the roughly 700-subject first cohort. High-throughput TCR immunosequencing, statistical association of individual TCRs with disease status, and machine learning were combined to predict cytomegalovirus infection status. A later analysis re-examined previously published TCR beta repertoires from roughly 650 donors and added high-resolution HLA genotyping to investigate patterns of TCR occurrence. Rather than drawing on any new phenotypic data, the later analysis identified candidate immune exposures from TCR beta sequences and the way those sequences occurred across donors. To decide whether each TCR beta V gene segment behaved as functional or pseudogenic, an earlier analysis of some 600 of the donors relied on high-throughput TCR beta sequencing. Alongside the repertoire data, information on donor age, sex, ethnicity and CMV serostatus was compiled. A later genetic analysis took genome-wide SNP genotypes for about 55% of the roughly 670 donors and used that subset as a discovery cohort. All discovery cohort repertoires had been generated on a single sequencing platform. Both class I and class II loci were covered by HLA typing, at four-digit resolution. Typing coverage varied by locus: roughly 629-640 donors for A, B, C, DRB1 and DQB1; roughly 510 for DQA1; around 570 for DPA1; around 450 for DPB1. Several DR-DQ haplotypes were treated as single units for association and clustering because of strong linkage in the cohort. Among about 370 genotyped donors of the cohort, an average of around 240,000 unique TCR beta nucleotide sequences was sequenced per donor, of which about 18% were non-productive.

A note on this clone: What antigen it recognizes has not been identified. The sample holds no much larger clone one base away, and base qualities are not on file.

The CDR3 contains 15 residues, cysteine and phenylalanine counted. Only the CDR3 DNA stays, 45 bases, in frame from base 1. V ends up 4 bases short and J 4 bases short, with an unmatched junction base count of 3. CDR1 SGHRS and CDR2 YFSETQ are derived from the germline V gene. The cohort consisted of some 730 healthy bone marrow donors. At the time of sampling, all cohort members were nominally healthy, though unrecorded immune exposures were likely present. The donor tested CMV seronegative, placing the donor among the 350 to 400 seronegative members of the cohort. A peripheral blood sample was collected from each donor, and TCR beta sequencing was performed on peripheral blood mononuclear cells. The Qiagen DNeasy Blood Extraction Kit was used to extract genomic DNA from the blood cell samples. What the research found in general, with its limitations: Linkage disequilibrium might explain the correlated functional status among segregating V segments, but an unknown experimental factor could not be ruled out. Because HLA typing was unavailable for some donors at each locus, only the typed subset was used in association tests. According to a later analysis, most CMV-associated TCR beta chains appeared to be HLA-restricted, and the HLA associations seemed to be driven largely by CMV exposure. In an earlier analysis of around 600 of the donors, most TCR beta V segments were observed in productive rearrangements about 87% or about 30% of the time, broadly matching IMGT annotations. In vitro tests confirmed that a few of the cytomegalovirus-associated TCR beta chains recognize cytomegalovirus antigens. The 87-base-pair reads could not distinguish some IMGT-functional V segments, including TRBV6-2 and TRBV6-3, so those segments were excluded. In both the original and validation cohorts, the classifier was reported to diagnose cytomegalovirus status with high specificity and sensitivity. The authors suggested that the approach could potentially be extended to other disease states and immunological phenotypes. A later analysis reported that several top co-occurrence clusters appeared linked to parvovirus B19, influenza, CMV and Epstein-Barr virus. In a later analysis, TCR association rates were found to vary across HLA loci, with the most associated TCRs seen for DRB1 alleles and the fewest for HLA-C alleles. Presence/absence analyses assumed roughly uniform sequencing depth across donors, an assumption that may not hold. In a later analysis, more than 15,000 TCR beta sequences were associated with specific HLA alleles at a false discovery rate of 0.05. An association between a missense DCLRE1C variant and V-gene and J-gene trimming of TCR beta chains was found in a later genetic analysis and replicated in an independent cohort. When HLA alleles, especially DR and DQ, strongly co-occurred, attributing TCR associations to individual alleles was difficult. This cohort had only TCR beta chains sequenced, and the lack of alpha or paired-chain data limited which features could be detected. According to a later genetic analysis, donors in an Asian-associated ancestry cluster had fewer N-insertions in productive TCRs than the roughly 660-donor mean. In a later analysis, HLA-associated TCR beta chains showed more clonal expansion and lower generation probabilities than non-associated chains that were equally common. A further reported finding was that TCR beta sequences accurately predicted the HLA-A and HLA-B alleles for most subjects in the first cohort. CMV serostatus was the only immune exposure information available for the cohort. A cluster of highly shared sequence variants was judged likely to represent a technical artifact of the sequencing pipeline. Most TCR sequences were observed very rarely across donors, whereas some public TCRs were present in many individuals. Approximately 16 rarely observed V segments, including chromosome 9 orphons, were excluded from the earlier analysis of almost 600 of the donors because counts were too low. In the study, 150 to 200 TCR beta chains were listed as associated with cytomegalovirus.

Library method: the immunoSEQ multiplex PCR assay. For the multiplex PCR, a mixture combining 60 forward primers for TCR Vbeta segments and 13 reverse primers for TCR Jbeta segments was used. The CDR3 region of rearranged TCR beta genes was amplified from genomic DNA with a multiplex PCR assay. The amplified TCR beta libraries were sequenced on the Illumina HiSeq System as 87-base-pair reads. The authors processed their data as follows. A later analysis tallied roughly 80 million unique TCR beta chains across the approximately 670 repertoires, and some 10 million of those chains were shared by two or more donors. Raw reads were error-corrected and collapsed into unique sequences by a nearest-neighbor algorithm in which closely related sequences were merged to remove PCR and sequencing errors. CDR3 sequences were aligned to IMGT reference sequences to assign V, D and J gene segments. Each retained sequence needed at least a six-nucleotide match to both a V gene segment and a J gene segment. A rearrangement counted as productive if the CDR3 had no stop codons and remained in frame with V and J, and every other rearrangement counted as non-productive. CDR3 was defined by IMGT convention, running from the second conserved V-encoded cysteine to the conserved J-encoded phenylalanine. Sequences without an unambiguous match to a single V gene segment were excluded from the earlier analysis of a few hundred of the donors. An earlier analysis of about 600 of the donors called V segments functional above 56.7% productive rearrangements and segregating when the between-donor standard deviation exceeded 5%. A statistical classification framework was built to diagnose cytomegalovirus status from the catalog of TCR beta chain sequences. V and J gene assignment, in a later analysis, came from comparing TCR nucleotide sequences with IMGT/GENE-DB human TR gene sequences. The TCRdist pipeline was used in a later analysis to assign CDR3 sequences and most-parsimonious VDJ recombination scenarios. A later analysis defined each TCR beta chain by its CDR3 amino acid sequence plus V-gene family, and excluded reads lacking a unique V-gene family. To address suspected cross-contamination and a sequencing artifact, a later analysis removed over 500 highly shared, low-generation-probability nucleotide sequences. A later analysis calculated a clonal expansion index for each public chain from normalized within-repertoire ranks of inferred template counts. A later analysis computed generation probabilities with a VDJ recombination model fitted to out-of-frame rearrangements, and checked the results against IGoR. Hypergeometric tests were used in a later analysis to score TCR-TCR, TCR-HLA and TCR-CMV co-occurrence, with a repertoire-size bias correction applied to the TCR pairs. False discovery rates were estimated in a later analysis by permuting HLA or CMV assignments 20 times. In a later analysis, co-occurring TCRs were grouped using DBSCAN, with TCRdist sequence similarity added in when clustering inside HLA-allele-positive subsets. For co-occurrence clustering, repertoires with fewer than 30,000 or more than 120,000 public chains were excluded, along with roughly 5 repertoires with anomalous nucleotide sharing. TCRdb stores this immuneACCESS table with in-frame sequences only. Part of the clones is absent; in the studies checked, under half of the shortfall reflects unresolved V genes, and no reason is known for the rest. From that table come the V and J calls and clone size; the DNA was used to work out D and trimming. The sample profile shows about 180,000 clones; about 80% of them were found once. The ten largest clones take up 1.5% to 1.9% of the sample.

The specimen sequenced was PBMCs. This sequence uses TRBV5-1 and TRBJ2-5, with 14 middle bases fitting TRBD2. The sequence came from a man aged 40-49 years in good health and CMV-seronegative. The nucleotide sequence reads TGCGCCAGCAGCGGACTAGCGGGGGGTGGAGAGACCCAGTACTTC. It is translated as CASSGLAGGGETQYF. Supplemented by the reference TRBV5-1 and TRBJ2-5 proteins around the CDR3, the complete variable domain is KAGVTQTPRYLIKTRGQQVTLSCSPISGHRSVSWYQQTPGQGLQFLFEYFSETQRNKGNFPGRFSGRQFSNSRSEMNVSTLELGDSALYLCASSGLAGGGETQYFGPGTRLLVL.